This T cell receptor (beta chain) was sequenced for a study of blood T cell repertoires in COVID-19. Looking at the study overall: Sources were T cells, B-cell-depleted T cells, or PBMCs; the material itself was cDNA or gDNA.

A Seattle source enrolled patients during active infection and followed them longitudinally. In the source study's methods: By means of reference gene primer amplification, nucleated cell counts were estimated. Some clones are missing from TCRdb's copy, which holds only in-frame ones; the method was immunoSEQ multiplex PCR. For V, J and clone size, that table is used; D and trimming come from the DNA. The sample lists about 390,000 clones, about 89% seen once, with about 2.3% in the top ten. Sample: peripheral blood. The receptor's source is a woman in her sixties or seventies with COVID-19, enrolled during active disease.

DNA for the CDR3: TGTGCCAGCAGTTTACAGGGGGTAAAGGAGACCCAGTACTTC. Translated, it gives CASSLQGVKETQYF. The chain joins TRBV2 to TRBJ2-5; 8 nucleotides match TRBD1. The length of the CDR3 is 14 residues. V lost 5 bases and J lost 5; bases outside the gene matches: 7. Looked up from germline, CDR1 is SNHLY and CDR2 is FYNNEI.